This is a list of T cell receptor beta chains from one sample in a study of shared clonotypes between healthy human individuals. Produced via immunoSEQ multiplex PCR; TCRdb's table is partial and in-frame only. The table shows 2 million to 2.5 million clones, with about 94% occurring only once. Sequenced material: naive CD4+ T cells sorted from blood. The source is a young man in good health. Both conserved end residues are part of each CDR3. D genes are given only for firm matches. Size is stated for part of the rows, as once, few or many counts, or as a class when the clone is expanded.

cdr3_nt: TGTGCCAGCAGTACTGGACCCAACACCGGGGAGCTGTTTTTT; cdr3_aa: CASSTGPNTGELFF; d_call: -; j_call: TRBJ2-2; v_call: TRBV2; clone_size: -
cdr3_nt: TGTGCCAGCAGTGAAGCGGACAGGGAGAACTATGGCTACACCTTC; cdr3_aa: CASSEADRENYGYTF; d_call: TRBD1; j_call: TRBJ1-2; v_call: TRBV25-1; clone_size: -
cdr3_nt: TGTGCTAGTGACAGGGGAATTGTCGGGGAGCTGTTTTTT; cdr3_aa: CASDRGIVGELFF; d_call: TRBD1; j_call: TRBJ2-2; v_call: TRBV12-5; clone_size: -
cdr3_nt: TGTGCCAGCTCATCAGGAGCGAATTCACCCCTCCACTTT; cdr3_aa: CASSSGANSPLHF; d_call: -; j_call: TRBJ1-6; v_call: TRBV18; clone_size: -
cdr3_nt: TGCGCCAGCAGCTTGGATAACAAGTTTGGAAACACCATATATTTT; cdr3_aa: CASSLDNKFGNTIYF; d_call: -; j_call: TRBJ1-3; v_call: TRBV5-1; clone_size: -
cdr3_nt: TGCGCCAGCAGCCAAGGGACTAGCGGGTTGACGCAGTATTTT; cdr3_aa: CASSQGTSGLTQYF; d_call: TRBD2; j_call: TRBJ2-3; v_call: TRBV4-1; clone_size: once
cdr3_nt: TGCGCCAGCAGCTTAATGACAGGGGAAGATGGCTACACCTTC; cdr3_aa: CASSLMTGEDGYTF; d_call: TRBD1; j_call: TRBJ1-2; v_call: TRBV5-1; clone_size: -
cdr3_nt: TGTGCCAGCAGTCCACGGACAGGGGGGTCTTACAATGAGCAGTTCTTC; cdr3_aa: CASSPRTGGSYNEQFF; d_call: TRBD1; j_call: TRBJ2-1; v_call: TRBV28; clone_size: -
cdr3_nt: TGTGCCAGCATGAGGATTGGGCGAGAGACCCAGTACTTC; cdr3_aa: CASMRIGRETQYF; d_call: -; j_call: TRBJ2-5; v_call: TRBV27; clone_size: -
cdr3_nt: TGTGCCAGCAGGCTGAGATCATTTGAAGCTTTCTTT; cdr3_aa: CASRLRSFEAFF; d_call: -; j_call: TRBJ1-1; v_call: TRBV28; clone_size: -
cdr3_nt: TGTGCCAGCAGTGAAGCAACTAGCGGGAGCACCGGGGAGCTGTTTTTT; cdr3_aa: CASSEATSGSTGELFF; d_call: TRBD2; j_call: TRBJ2-2; v_call: TRBV6-1; clone_size: -
cdr3_nt: TGTGCCAGCAGTAGACGGGAAGCCTACGAGCAGTACTTC; cdr3_aa: CASSRREAYEQYF; d_call: -; j_call: TRBJ2-7; v_call: TRBV6-5; clone_size: -
cdr3_nt: TGTGCCAGCTCACCGGAAACGAGAGGTAATTCACCCCTCCACTTT; cdr3_aa: CASSPETRGNSPLHF; d_call: -; j_call: TRBJ1-6; v_call: TRBV18; clone_size: -
cdr3_nt: TGTGCCAGCTCATTTGGGGGGACAGGCTACGAGCAGTACTTC; cdr3_aa: CASSFGGTGYEQYF; d_call: TRBD1; j_call: TRBJ2-7; v_call: TRBV18; clone_size: -
cdr3_nt: TGTGCCTGGAGTGGGGAGGGACTAGCAGGCGAGCAGTTCTTC; cdr3_aa: CAWSGEGLAGEQFF; d_call: TRBD2; j_call: TRBJ2-1; v_call: TRBV30; clone_size: -
cdr3_nt: TGTGCCAGCAGCCCGACAGTGGACACTGAAGCTTTCTTT; cdr3_aa: CASSPTVDTEAFF; d_call: -; j_call: TRBJ1-1; v_call: TRBV5-4; clone_size: -
cdr3_nt: TGCGCCAGCAGTGAAACTAGCGGGGGCGGTGAGCAGTTCTTC; cdr3_aa: CASSETSGGGEQFF; d_call: TRBD2; j_call: TRBJ2-1; v_call: TRBV10-2; clone_size: -
cdr3_nt: TGTGCCAGCAGCTTAGATACGGGAGTCACCGGGGAGCTGTTTTTT; cdr3_aa: CASSLDTGVTGELFF; d_call: -; j_call: TRBJ2-2; v_call: TRBV7-2; clone_size: -
cdr3_nt: TGTGCCAGCAGTTTTCTCAGGGGTTGGGTTGAAGCTTTCTTT; cdr3_aa: CASSFLRGWVEAFF; d_call: -; j_call: TRBJ1-1; v_call: TRBV6-5; clone_size: -
cdr3_nt: TGCGCCAGCAGTGAGATAGGACAGGTCGCAGTTGCAACTAATGAAAAACTGTTTTTT; cdr3_aa: CASSEIGQVAVATNEKLFF; d_call: TRBD1; j_call: TRBJ1-4; v_call: TRBV10-1; clone_size: -
cdr3_nt: TGTGCCAGCAGCTTGCTAGCGGGATCCTACGAGCAGTACTTC; cdr3_aa: CASSLLAGSYEQYF; d_call: TRBD2; j_call: TRBJ2-7; v_call: TRBV7-9; clone_size: -
cdr3_nt: TGTGCCAGTAAGGACACGATCGGAAATCAGCCCCAGCATTTT; cdr3_aa: CASKDTIGNQPQHF; d_call: -; j_call: TRBJ1-5; v_call: TRBV19; clone_size: once
cdr3_nt: TGTGCCAGCAGCCAAGATAGGACTAGCGGCTCAGATACGCAGTATTTT; cdr3_aa: CASSQDRTSGSDTQYF; d_call: TRBD2; j_call: TRBJ2-3; v_call: TRBV4-2; clone_size: -
cdr3_nt: TGTGCCAGCAGTTCCTTACAGGTTCGAGAGACCCAGTACTTC; cdr3_aa: CASSSLQVRETQYF; d_call: -; j_call: TRBJ2-5; v_call: TRBV6-5; clone_size: -
cdr3_nt: TGTGCCAGCAGCTTTTCGCAGTATTTT; cdr3_aa: CASSFSQYF; d_call: -; j_call: TRBJ2-3; v_call: TRBV5-8; clone_size: -
cdr3_nt: TGCAGTGCGGCCCGGGCTGAAGCTTTCTTT; cdr3_aa: CSAARAEAFF; d_call: -; j_call: TRBJ1-1; v_call: TRBV20-1; clone_size: -
cdr3_nt: TGTGCCAGCAGCGTAGCTGGGGGCGGTGAAAAACTGTTTTTT; cdr3_aa: CASSVAGGGEKLFF; d_call: -; j_call: TRBJ1-4; v_call: TRBV9; clone_size: -
cdr3_nt: TGTGCCAGCAGCCCAGACTACACAACCGCCAAAAACATTCAGTACTTC; cdr3_aa: CASSPDYTTAKNIQYF; d_call: -; j_call: TRBJ2-4; v_call: TRBV5-4; clone_size: -
cdr3_nt: TGTGCCAGCTCAGGGGACAGGCAGAACACTGAAGCTTTCTTT; cdr3_aa: CASSGDRQNTEAFF; d_call: TRBD1; j_call: TRBJ1-1; v_call: TRBV18; clone_size: -
cdr3_nt: TGTGCCAGCAGCACAGGGCAAGAGACCCAGTACTTC; cdr3_aa: CASSTGQETQYF; d_call: -; j_call: TRBJ2-5; v_call: TRBV2; clone_size: -
cdr3_nt: TGCAGCGCCGACAGGGGCACTGAAGCTTTCTTT; cdr3_aa: CSADRGTEAFF; d_call: TRBD1; j_call: TRBJ1-1; v_call: TRBV29-1; clone_size: -
cdr3_nt: TGTGCCAGTAGTGACACCTCTGGAAACACCATATATTTT; cdr3_aa: CASSDTSGNTIYF; d_call: -; j_call: TRBJ1-3; v_call: TRBV19; clone_size: few
cdr3_nt: TGTGCCAGCAGTCCCCATGGGGGTAACACTGAAGCTTTCTTT; cdr3_aa: CASSPHGGNTEAFF; d_call: -; j_call: TRBJ1-1; v_call: TRBV7-2; clone_size: -
cdr3_nt: TGTGCCAGCAGCTTCAGCGGGAGGGCTGTTGAGACCCAGTACTTC; cdr3_aa: CASSFSGRAVETQYF; d_call: TRBD2; j_call: TRBJ2-5; v_call: TRBV7-2; clone_size: -
cdr3_nt: TGTGCCAGTAGTATAGCCGGGGGTACCTACGAGCAGTACTTC; cdr3_aa: CASSIAGGTYEQYF; d_call: -; j_call: TRBJ2-7; v_call: TRBV19; clone_size: -
cdr3_nt: TGTGCCATCGGGCCCCATTCGCCGGACATTCAGTACTTC; cdr3_aa: CAIGPHSPDIQYF; d_call: -; j_call: TRBJ2-4; v_call: TRBV10-3; clone_size: -
cdr3_nt: TGCGCCAGCAGCACGGGACTAGCGAACACCGGGGAGCTGTTTTTT; cdr3_aa: CASSTGLANTGELFF; d_call: TRBD2; j_call: TRBJ2-2; v_call: TRBV5-1; clone_size: -
cdr3_nt: TGTGCCAGCAGCCCCCCTAACCAAGAGACCCAGTACTTC; cdr3_aa: CASSPPNQETQYF; d_call: -; j_call: TRBJ2-5; v_call: TRBV5-4; clone_size: -
cdr3_nt: TGTGCCACCAGCCGCCCCGACAGAGAGTACGAGCAGTACTTC; cdr3_aa: CATSRPDREYEQYF; d_call: -; j_call: TRBJ2-7; v_call: TRBV15; clone_size: -
cdr3_nt: TGTGCCAGCAGCGAAGGGGGCCTCTCCTACAATGAGCAGTTCTTC; cdr3_aa: CASSEGGLSYNEQFF; d_call: TRBD1; j_call: TRBJ2-1; v_call: TRBV7-2; clone_size: -
cdr3_nt: TGTGCCAGCAGCCGGGAGGGGACAGGCAATCAGCCCCAGCATTTT; cdr3_aa: CASSREGTGNQPQHF; d_call: TRBD1; j_call: TRBJ1-5; v_call: TRBV5-6; clone_size: -
cdr3_nt: TGTGCCAGCAATCGTGGGGGGCGCGATCAGCCCCAGCATTTT; cdr3_aa: CASNRGGRDQPQHF; d_call: -; j_call: TRBJ1-5; v_call: TRBV2; clone_size: -
cdr3_nt: TGCGCCAGCAGTGAGGTGGGAGAAGGGTCGGTCACCGGGGAGCTGTTTTTT; cdr3_aa: CASSEVGEGSVTGELFF; d_call: -; j_call: TRBJ2-2; v_call: TRBV10-2; clone_size: -
cdr3_nt: TGCGCCAGCAGCTTGGCTCTAGCGGGGAGCACAGATACGCAGTATTTT; cdr3_aa: CASSLALAGSTDTQYF; d_call: TRBD2; j_call: TRBJ2-3; v_call: TRBV5-1; clone_size: few
cdr3_nt: TGTGCCTGGAGTGTTGGGGGGAGCTCCTACGAGCAGTACTTC; cdr3_aa: CAWSVGGSSYEQYF; d_call: -; j_call: TRBJ2-7; v_call: TRBV30; clone_size: -
cdr3_nt: TGTGCCTGGAGCGGACCCCTAGCAACCGAGCAGTACTTC; cdr3_aa: CAWSGPLATEQYF; d_call: -; j_call: TRBJ2-7; v_call: TRBV30; clone_size: -
cdr3_nt: TGTGCCTGGACGGAAGCGCAGGCGCAGTATTTT; cdr3_aa: CAWTEAQAQYF; d_call: -; j_call: TRBJ2-3; v_call: TRBV30; clone_size: -
cdr3_nt: TGTGCCAGCGGCCCGGGACGGGACATTTCACCCCTCCACTTT; cdr3_aa: CASGPGRDISPLHF; d_call: -; j_call: TRBJ1-6; v_call: TRBV6-5; clone_size: -
cdr3_nt: TGTGCCATCAGTGAGTCCGGCGGAGAGACCCAGTACTTC; cdr3_aa: CAISESGGETQYF; d_call: -; j_call: TRBJ2-5; v_call: TRBV10-3; clone_size: -
cdr3_nt: TGTGCCTGGAGCCCCTCGGGGGCCGAGCAGTACTTC; cdr3_aa: CAWSPSGAEQYF; d_call: -; j_call: TRBJ2-7; v_call: TRBV30; clone_size: -
cdr3_nt: TGTGCCAGCAACCTATTGGGGACAGACTATGGCTACACCTTC; cdr3_aa: CASNLLGTDYGYTF; d_call: TRBD1; j_call: TRBJ1-2; v_call: TRBV7-2; clone_size: -
cdr3_nt: TGTGCCTGGAGTGCGAATAAGGGGGTCACAGATACGCAGTATTTT; cdr3_aa: CAWSANKGVTDTQYF; d_call: -; j_call: TRBJ2-3; v_call: TRBV30; clone_size: -
cdr3_nt: TGTGCCAGCAGCTTGCCCGTGGGGCGGGGGGCCGGAACAGATACGCAGTATTTT; cdr3_aa: CASSLPVGRGAGTDTQYF; d_call: TRBD2; j_call: TRBJ2-3; v_call: TRBV5-6; clone_size: -
cdr3_nt: TGTGCCAGCAGCCTAGGAGGGCAAGTTGAGCAGTACTTC; cdr3_aa: CASSLGGQVEQYF; d_call: -; j_call: TRBJ2-7; v_call: TRBV25-1; clone_size: -
cdr3_nt: TGTGCCATCAGTGCCGGACCCGGGTTCTACGAGCAGTACTTC; cdr3_aa: CAISAGPGFYEQYF; d_call: -; j_call: TRBJ2-7; v_call: TRBV10-3; clone_size: -
cdr3_nt: TGTGCCATCAATTTGTCCGGGACAGGGAAAACAGATACGCAGTATTTT; cdr3_aa: CAINLSGTGKTDTQYF; d_call: TRBD1; j_call: TRBJ2-3; v_call: TRBV10-3; clone_size: -
cdr3_nt: TGTGCCAGCACCCTGTCAGGGACCCCCACAGATACGCAGTATTTT; cdr3_aa: CASTLSGTPTDTQYF; d_call: -; j_call: TRBJ2-3; v_call: TRBV28; clone_size: -
cdr3_nt: TGTGCTAGTGGTTTGAGACAGGGGCAAGAGACCCAGTACTTC; cdr3_aa: CASGLRQGQETQYF; d_call: TRBD1; j_call: TRBJ2-5; v_call: TRBV12-5; clone_size: once
cdr3_nt: TGTGCCAGCAGAATACTAGCGGGAGGGACGCAGTACTTC; cdr3_aa: CASRILAGGTQYF; d_call: TRBD2; j_call: TRBJ2-7; v_call: TRBV6-5; clone_size: -